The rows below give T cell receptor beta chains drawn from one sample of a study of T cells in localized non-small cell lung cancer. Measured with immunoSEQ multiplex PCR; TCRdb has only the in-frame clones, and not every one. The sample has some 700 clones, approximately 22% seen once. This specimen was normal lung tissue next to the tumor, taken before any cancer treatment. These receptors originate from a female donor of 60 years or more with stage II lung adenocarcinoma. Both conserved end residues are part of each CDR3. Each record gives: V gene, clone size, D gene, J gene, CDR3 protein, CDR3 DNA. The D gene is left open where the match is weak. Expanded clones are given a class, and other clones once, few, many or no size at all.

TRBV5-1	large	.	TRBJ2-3	CASSGRGWGTDTQYF	TGCGCCAGCTCGGGCAGGGGATGGGGGACAGATACGCAGTATTTT
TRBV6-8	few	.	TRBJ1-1	CASSYFDGVMNTEAFF	TGTGCCAGCAGTTACTTCGACGGAGTCATGAACACTGAAGCTTTCTTT
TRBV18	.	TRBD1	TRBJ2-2	CASSQSSGQAAGELFF	TGTGCCAGCTCACAATCTAGTGGACAGGCTGCCGGGGAGCTGTTTTTT
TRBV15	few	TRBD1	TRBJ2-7	CATSSDRAPLNEQYF	TGTGCCACCAGCAGCGACAGGGCGCCTTTGAACGAGCAGTACTTC
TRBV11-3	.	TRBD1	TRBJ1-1	CASSPMGQGNTEAFF	TGTGCCAGCAGCCCTATGGGACAGGGGAACACTGAAGCTTTCTTT
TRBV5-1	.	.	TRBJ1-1	CASSLGQGTLNTEAFF	TGCGCCAGCAGCTTGGGGCAGGGCACCTTGAACACTGAAGCTTTCTTT
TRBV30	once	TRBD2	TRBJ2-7	CAWTRASGSYEQYF	TGTGCCTGGACTCGGGCTAGCGGGAGCTACGAGCAGTACTTC
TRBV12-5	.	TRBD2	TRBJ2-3	CASTFRLAGPSTDTQYF	TGTGCCAGCACCTTCCGACTAGCGGGGCCTAGCACAGATACGCAGTATTTT
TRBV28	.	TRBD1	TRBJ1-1	CASSITGVESTEAFF	TGTGCCAGCAGCATTACAGGGGTTGAGAGCACTGAAGCTTTCTTT
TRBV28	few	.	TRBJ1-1	CASSPTIGGGDTEAFF	TGTGCCAGCAGTCCGACTATCGGTGGAGGGGACACTGAAGCTTTCTTT
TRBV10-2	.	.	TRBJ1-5	CASRGRGNQPQHF	TGCGCCAGCCGGGGGCGGGGCAATCAGCCCCAGCATTTT
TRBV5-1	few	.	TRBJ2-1	CASSLNGRGYLNEQFF	TGCGCCAGCAGCTTGAACGGCAGGGGTTACCTCAATGAGCAGTTCTTC
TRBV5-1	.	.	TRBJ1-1	CASSLAQGEVNTEAFF	TGCGCCAGCAGCTTGGCACAGGGCGAAGTGAACACTGAAGCTTTCTTT
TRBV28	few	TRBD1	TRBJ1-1	CASKMYRDRGPNTEAFF	TGTGCCAGCAAAATGTACCGGGACAGGGGTCCGAACACTGAAGCTTTCTTT
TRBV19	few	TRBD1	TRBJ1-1	CASSIRTEGGLNTEAFF	TGTGCCAGTAGTATAAGAACAGAAGGGGGCCTGAACACTGAAGCTTTCTTT
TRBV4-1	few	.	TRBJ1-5	CASSQDARGGAGQPQHF	TGCGCCAGCAGCCAAGACGCCCGGGGGGGCGCGGGTCAGCCCCAGCATTTT
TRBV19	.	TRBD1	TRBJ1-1	CASSWTGETEAFF	TGTGCCAGTAGTTGGACAGGGGAGACTGAAGCTTTCTTT
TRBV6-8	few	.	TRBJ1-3	CASSYLPVSGNTIYF	TGTGCCAGCAGTTACTTGCCAGTCTCTGGAAACACCATATATTTT
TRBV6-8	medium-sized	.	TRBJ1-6	CAISWTNSNSPLHF	TGTGCCATCAGTTGGACCAACTCAAATTCACCCCTCCACTTT
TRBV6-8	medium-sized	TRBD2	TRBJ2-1	CATGLAHYNEQFF	TGTGCCACCGGACTAGCGCATTACAATGAGCAGTTCTTC
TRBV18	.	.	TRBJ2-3	CASSPPFDTNTQYF	TGTGCCAGCTCACCACCGTTTGATACAAATACGCAGTATTTT
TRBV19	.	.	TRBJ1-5	CASTRALKSQPQHF	TGTGCCAGTACCCGGGCACTCAAGAGTCAGCCCCAGCATTTT
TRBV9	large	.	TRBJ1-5	CASSPGTKQPQHF	TGTGCCAGCAGCCCCGGGACGAAGCAGCCCCAGCATTTT
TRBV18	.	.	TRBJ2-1	CASSRSLNEQFF	TGTGCCAGCTCGAGATCCCTAAATGAGCAGTTCTTC
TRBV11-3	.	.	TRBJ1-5	CASSLSIRHGHDQPQHF	TGTGCCAGCAGCTTAAGTATCAGGCATGGACATGATCAGCCCCAGCATTTT
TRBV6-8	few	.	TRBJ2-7	CASSENSYYEQYF	TGTGCCAGCAGTGAGAACTCCTACTACGAGCAGTACTTC